Sequencing of this TCR beta chain was carried out in a study of blood T cell repertoires in COVID-19 (dated by TCRdb to the early 2020s). In terms of the full investigation: The collaborator samples originated in the United States, Italy and Spain and spanned the acute and convalescent phases of COVID-19. Where available, HLA class I and class II types were obtained from metadata supplied by the sample provider rather than from assay-based typing. A de-identified subject ID, COVID-19 status, age in years and sex were almost always included in the sample metadata. The prospective study material was composed of cDNA or gDNA derived from T cells, B-cell-depleted T cells, or PBMCs. The dataset comprised deeply sampled blood TCRbeta repertoires from subjects exposed to, actively infected with, or recovered from COVID-19. The repertoires were made available in a free public database intended to serve as a resource for research on the immune response to SARS-CoV-2. The samples were drawn from the first 160 participants of the ongoing ImmuneRACE study and from 950 to 1,500 subjects provided by 6 global collaborators. Points the paper makes about the study in general: Clinical and demographic metadata were provided uncurated, with the amount varying by source and participant.

Enrolling through a virtual design, the prospective study's participants ranged in age from roughly 18 to 95 years and lived across 24 United States geographic areas. Cohort assignment in the prospective study relied on participant-reported clinical history from a screening survey and a study questionnaire. In the prospective study, whole blood, serum and a nasopharyngeal or oropharyngeal swab were collected from each participant by mobile phlebotomists. Prospective study participants could optionally give additional blood draws and questionnaires over an approximately 2-month period. Blood samples from the prospective study were shipped frozen or at room temperature prior to DNA extraction. The germline V gene (reference sequence) provides CDR1 LNHDA and CDR2 SQIVND. Deletion took 5 bases off V and 6 bases off J, with a span of 8 bases between the germline ends. The CDR3 numbers 12 residues from cysteine through phenylalanine. Kept here is only the CDR3 DNA, which spans 36 bases and is read in frame from base 1.

TCRbeta CDR3 regions were amplified from genomic DNA using the immunoSEQ Assay, a bias-controlled multiplex PCR. Per the authors' processing: The number of nucleated cells in each sample was estimated by amplification of reference gene primers within the assay. To quantify the absolute abundance of each unique TCRbeta CDR3 rearrangement, sequence reads were collapsed and filtered. For each sample, productive Simpson clonality was calculated by taking the square root of Simpson's diversity index across productive rearrangements. TCRdb took over this immuneACCESS table, retaining in-frame rearrangements with V and J assigned. Such tables are incomplete; in checked studies, under half of the missing clones stem from an unresolved V gene, and the remainder is unexplained. Clonal size and the V and J genes are those of that table, whereas D and trimming came from the DNA. This sample is represented by approximately 53,000 clones; about 78% of them were singletons. The top ten clonotypes cover about 5% of the sample.

Of note for this clone: Its cognate antigen has yet to be identified. No much larger clone exists at a distance of one base, and base qualities are not known.

Recombination connected TRBV19 to TRBJ2-4; TRBD1 is a possible D gene, resting on 6 matching bases. The sample comprised PBMCs or T cells enriched from blood (not recorded which). The TCR originated in a woman in her forties or fifties with acute COVID-19. The CDR3 corresponds to CASSVQGNIQYF. The DNA is as follows: TGTGCCAGTAGTGTACAGGGAAACATTCAGTACTTC.